The source of this TCR beta chain is a study of blood T cell repertoires in COVID-19. Germline-derived CDR1 and CDR2 are MNHNY and SVGAGI (reference sequence). The CDR3 has 13 amino acids. V shed 2 bases and J shed 5 bases, with 10 bases lying between them. Sequencing was performed with immunoSEQ multiplex PCR; in TCRdb, only in-frame clones are kept and a portion is missing. The data hold approximately 89,000 clones, with 75% to 90% observed a single time. Sequencing was done on a sample of peripheral blood. The V call is TRBV6-6, the J call TRBJ2-7; TRBD1 might be the D (6 bases). This TCR came from a woman older than 75 with acute or convalescent COVID-19. The CDR3 region is CASSYPQGHEQYF. CDR3 nucleotides: TGTGCCAGCAGTTACCCTCAGGGGCACGAGCAGTACTTC.